This T cell receptor (beta chain) was captured in a study of OX40 agonist ivuxolimab in advanced cancers. Study outcomes and limitations: Patients with a partial response at 0.1-3.0 mg/kg had among the lowest clonal expansion.

About this clone itself: Its matching antigen is unknown.

CDR1 and CDR2 (germline): SEHNR, FQNEAQ (reference sequence). The V gene lost 6 bases and the J gene lost 5 bases, with 13 bases spanning the gap. CDR3 length: 13 amino acids. Generated by immunoSEQ multiplex PCR, the TCRdb table keeps only in-frame clones and is missing some. The data show 65,000 to 80,000 clones, roughly 92% seen once. Sample: CD4+ or CD8+ T cells sorted from blood, taken in a trial of the OX40 agonist ivuxolimab. The rearrangement joins TRBV7-9 to TRBJ1-1; D gene uncertain. This TCR was sampled from an adult with an advanced solid tumor such as melanoma, head and neck, liver or kidney cancer. CDR3 bases: TGTGCCAGCAGTGAATTTGGTCATACTGAAGCTTTCTTT. Translation gives CASSEFGHTEAFF.